These 12 T cell receptor beta chains came from one sample sequenced in a study of T-cell memory formation after mild COVID-19. TCRdb ran MiXCR on the 5' RACE reads and lists one entry per CDR3 protein. Seen here are 540,000 or so distinct CDR3 sequences, over 20% observed once, and the top ten hold approximately 13%. Sequencing used PBMCs or a T cell subset sorted from them (not recorded which). These receptors all stem from an adult woman who had mild COVID-19 (a few samples of this study predate the infection). Cell type and time point are not known.

V usage is TRBV5-1 and J usage is TRBJ2-1, with a tentative D call TRBD2 (6 bases). The CDR3 extends over 16 amino acids. Trimming shortened V by 4 bases and J by 0 bases, and 14 bases separated the two germline ends. Germline CDR1 is SGHRS and CDR2 is YFSETQ. The CDR3 sequence: CASSPLGAGSYNEQFF. The CDR3 DNA sequence: TGCGCCAGCAGCCCCCTGGGAGCGGGCTCCTACAATGAGCAGTTCTTC.

The chain couples TRBV5-1 to TRBJ1-1; D remains ambiguous. The V and J ends lost 1 base and 6 bases respectively, with 16 bases between them. CDR3 size: 15 residues. Germline lookup yields CDR1 SGHRS and CDR2 YFSETQ. CDR3 DNA sequence: TGCGCCAGCAGCTTGTGGGCCTCCAATGAGGCTGAAGCTTTCTTT. Its protein product is CASSLWASNEAEAFF.

The chain's CDR3 is CASSYASSKETQYF. In DNA, the CDR3 is TGTGCCAGCAGCTATGCCTCTTCCAAAGAGACCCAGTACTTC. The V and J genes are TRBV7-2 and TRBJ2-5; D call uncertain. V dropped 4 bases and J dropped 3 bases, with 12 bases sitting between them. The germline CDR1 and CDR2 sequences are SGHTA and FQGNSA. This CDR3 has 14 residues.

This clonotype was detected only a few times. The chain links TRBV5-5 to TRBJ1-1, with D possibly being TRBD1 (6 bases). From germline, CDR1 is SGHKS and CDR2 YYEKEE (reference sequence). Trimming left V 0 bases short and J 3 bases short, with 15 bases between. The CDR3 is 16 amino acids. CDR3 in amino acids: CASSLARTAFYTEAFF. For the CDR3, the DNA is TGTGCCAGCAGCTTGGCTCGGACAGCTTTTTACACTGAAGCTTTCTTT.

The gene calls are TRBV27 and TRBJ2-7, with a tentative D call TRBD2 (5 bases). Germline CDR1 reads MNHEY; CDR2 reads SMNVEV (reference sequence). V shed 3 bases and J shed 6 bases, with 9 bases lying between them. The CDR3 sequence is 12 residues long. The CDR3 nucleotides read TGTGCCAGCAGTTTTGGTGCGGGCGAGCAGTACTTC. This encodes CASSFGAGEQYF.

The chain links TRBV29-1 to TRBJ1-3; TRBD1 might be the D (5 bases). The CDR3 contains 15 residues. Trimming pared 6 bases from V and 0 bases from J, leaving 15 bases between. The germline V gene has CDR1 SQVTM and CDR2 ANQGSEA. The CDR3 DNA is TGCAGCGTGTGCCCGACAGAGAACTCTGGAAACACCATATATTTT. Translated: CSVCPTENSGNTIYF.

This clonotype was counted between two and nine times. The rearrangement joins TRBV19 to TRBJ2-6; D is unresolved. This CDR3 spans 14 amino acids. CDR1 LNHDA and CDR2 SQIVND come from the germline V gene (reference sequence). V was pared by 5 bases and J by 4 bases, with 9 bases between. The CDR3 loop reads CASSRQLGANVLTF. The CDR3 DNA follows: TGTGCCAGTAGTCGCCAGCTAGGGGCCAACGTCCTGACTTTC.

The V call is TRBV5-1, the J call TRBJ2-7, with D tentatively TRBD1 (7 bases). Germline assignment: CDR1 SGHRS and CDR2 YFSETQ. The CDR3 spans 17 residues. V was clipped by 1 base and J by 2 bases, with 19 bases between them. The CDR3 DNA reads TGCGCCAGCAGCTTGACCCATCAGGGGGGCGTCCCCTACGAGCAGTACTTC. Translation gives CASSLTHQGGVPYEQYF.

The V and J genes are TRBV12-3 or TRBV12-4 and TRBJ2-2; D ambiguous. The CDR3 runs 11 residues. V dropped 6 bases and J dropped 8 bases, with 7 bases sitting between them. The CDR3 here is CASREVGELFF. In nucleotides, the CDR3 is TGTGCCAGCAGGGAAGTGGGGGAGCTGTTTTTT.

This clonotype turned up a few times. The CDR3 loop is CASSKPPRTSGRADSSFF. CDR3 nucleotide sequence: TGTGCCAGCAGCAAGCCCCCCCGGACTAGCGGGAGGGCAGATTCCTCGTTCTTC. This chain connects TRBV21-1 to TRBJ2-1; the table's D call, TRBD2, has no DNA check behind it. TRBV21-1 is a pseudogene. This CDR3 is built from 18 residues.

V and J are TRBV7-6 and TRBJ1-2, with D perhaps matching TRBD1 (5 bases). V shed 2 bases and J shed 0 bases, with 16 bases lying between them. The germline V gene has CDR1 SGHVS and CDR2 FNYEAQ. There are 17 residues in the CDR3. The CDR3 DNA sequence: TGTGCCAGCAGCTTATCGGGGCGGACTGACCCTAACTATGGCTACACCTTC. This codes for CASSLSGRTDPNYGYTF.

Only a few counts were recorded for this clonotype. The genes are TRBV5-1 and TRBJ1-4; D may be TRBD1 (5 bases). The CDR3 spans 17 residues. Germline CDR1 SGHRS, CDR2 YFSETQ. Trimming pared 3 bases from V and 0 bases from J, leaving 15 bases between. The DNA for the CDR3 is TGCGCCAGCAGCTCCCGGGGCCTCAAATCAACTAATGAAAAACTGTTTTTT. Translation: CASSSRGLKSTNEKLFF.